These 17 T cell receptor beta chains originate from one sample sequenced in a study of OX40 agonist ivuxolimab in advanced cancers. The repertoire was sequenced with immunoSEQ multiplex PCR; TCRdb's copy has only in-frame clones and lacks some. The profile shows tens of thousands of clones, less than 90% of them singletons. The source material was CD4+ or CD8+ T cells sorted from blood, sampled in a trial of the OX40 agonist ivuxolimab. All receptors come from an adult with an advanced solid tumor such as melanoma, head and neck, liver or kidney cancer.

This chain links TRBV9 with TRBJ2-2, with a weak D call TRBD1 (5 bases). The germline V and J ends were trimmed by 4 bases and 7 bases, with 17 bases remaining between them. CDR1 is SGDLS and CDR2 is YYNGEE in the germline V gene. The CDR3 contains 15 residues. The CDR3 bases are TGTGCCAGCAGCCCAAGGGCAGGGTCGGGCGGGGAGCTGTTTTTT. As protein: CASSPRAGSGGELFF.

This chain's CDR3 is CASSVARGEQETQYF. The CDR3 DNA sequence: TGTGCCAGCAGCGTAGCCCGTGGCGAGCAAGAGACCCAGTACTTC. The rearrangement links TRBV9 to TRBJ2-5; D unresolved. CDR1 is SGDLS, CDR2 YYNGEE, per germline. Trimming took 0 bases from V and 2 from J, leaving 11 bases between them. The CDR3 length is 15 residues.

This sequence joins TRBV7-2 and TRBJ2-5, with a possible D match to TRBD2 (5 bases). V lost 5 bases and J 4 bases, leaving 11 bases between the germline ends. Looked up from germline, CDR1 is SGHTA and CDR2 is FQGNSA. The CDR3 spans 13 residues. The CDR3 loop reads CASSTLGRETQYF. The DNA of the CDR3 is TGTGCCAGCAGCACCCTAGGGAGAGAGACCCAGTACTTC.

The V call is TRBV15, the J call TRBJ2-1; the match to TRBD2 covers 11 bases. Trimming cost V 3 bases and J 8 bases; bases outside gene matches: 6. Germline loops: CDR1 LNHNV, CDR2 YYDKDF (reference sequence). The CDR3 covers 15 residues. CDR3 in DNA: TGTGCCACCAGCAGTGTTAGCGGGGGGGTGGATGAGCAGTTCTTC. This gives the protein CATSSVSGGVDEQFF.

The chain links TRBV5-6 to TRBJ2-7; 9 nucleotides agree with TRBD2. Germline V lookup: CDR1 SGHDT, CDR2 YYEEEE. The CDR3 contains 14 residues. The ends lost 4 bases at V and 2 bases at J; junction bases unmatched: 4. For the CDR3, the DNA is TGTGCCAGCAGCGGAGCTAGCGGGGCCTACGAGCAGTACTTC. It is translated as CASSGASGAYEQYF. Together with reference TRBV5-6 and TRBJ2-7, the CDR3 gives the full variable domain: DAGVTQSPTHLIKTRGQQVTLRCSPKSGHDTVSWYQQALGQGPQFIFQYYEEEERQRGNFPDRFSGHQFPNYSSELNVNALLLGDSALYLCASSGASGAYEQYFGPGTRLTVT.

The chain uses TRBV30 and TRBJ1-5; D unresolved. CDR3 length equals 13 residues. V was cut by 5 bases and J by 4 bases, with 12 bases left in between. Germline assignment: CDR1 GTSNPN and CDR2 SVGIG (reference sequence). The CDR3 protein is CAWGERENQPQHF. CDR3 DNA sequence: TGTGCCTGGGGGGAACGGGAGAATCAGCCCCAGCATTTT.

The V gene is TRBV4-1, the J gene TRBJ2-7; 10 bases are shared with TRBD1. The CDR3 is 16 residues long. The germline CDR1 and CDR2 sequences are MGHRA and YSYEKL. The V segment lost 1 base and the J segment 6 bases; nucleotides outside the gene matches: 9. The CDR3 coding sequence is TGCGCCAGCAGCCAAGGGATATCCGGGACAGGGGCCGAGCAGTACTTC. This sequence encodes CASSQGISGTGAEQYF.

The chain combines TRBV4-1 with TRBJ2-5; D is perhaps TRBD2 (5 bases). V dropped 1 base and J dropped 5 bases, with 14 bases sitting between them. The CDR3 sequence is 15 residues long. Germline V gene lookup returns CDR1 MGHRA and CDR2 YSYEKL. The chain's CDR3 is CASSQGIALGETQYF. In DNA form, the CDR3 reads TGCGCCAGCAGCCAAGGGATAGCGTTGGGGGAGACCCAGTACTTC.

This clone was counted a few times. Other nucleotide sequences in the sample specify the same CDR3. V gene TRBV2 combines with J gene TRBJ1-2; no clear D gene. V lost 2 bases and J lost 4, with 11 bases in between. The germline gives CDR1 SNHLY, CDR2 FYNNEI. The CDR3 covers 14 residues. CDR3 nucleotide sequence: TGTGCCAGCAGTGAACGGACCCCAGTCTATGGCTACACCTTC. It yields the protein CASSERTPVYGYTF. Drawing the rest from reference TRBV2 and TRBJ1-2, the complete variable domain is EPEVTQTPSHQVTQMGQEVILRCVPISNHLYFYWYRQILGQKVEFLVSFYNNEISEKSEIFDDQFSVERPDGSNFTLKIRSTKLEDSAMYFCASSERTPVYGYTFGSGTRLTVV.

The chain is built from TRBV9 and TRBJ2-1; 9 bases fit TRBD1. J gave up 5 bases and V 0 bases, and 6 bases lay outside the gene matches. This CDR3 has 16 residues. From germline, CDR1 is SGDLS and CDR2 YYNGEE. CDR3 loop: CASSVAGQGSHNEQFF. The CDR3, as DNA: TGTGCCAGCAGCGTAGCTGGACAGGGGTCCCACAATGAGCAGTTCTTC.

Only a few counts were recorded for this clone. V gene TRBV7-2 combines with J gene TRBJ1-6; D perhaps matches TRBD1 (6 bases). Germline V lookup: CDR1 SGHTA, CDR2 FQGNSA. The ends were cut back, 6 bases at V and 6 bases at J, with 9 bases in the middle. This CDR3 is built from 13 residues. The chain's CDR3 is CASSSDSNSPLHF. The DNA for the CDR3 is TGTGCCAGCAGTTCGGACAGTAATTCACCCCTCCACTTT. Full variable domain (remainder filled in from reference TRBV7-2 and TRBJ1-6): GAGVSQSPSNKVTEKGKDVELRCDPISGHTALYWYRQSLGQGLEFLIYFQGNSAPDKSGLPSDRFSAERTGGSVSTLTIQRTQQEDSAVYLCASSSDSNSPLHFGNGTRLTVT.

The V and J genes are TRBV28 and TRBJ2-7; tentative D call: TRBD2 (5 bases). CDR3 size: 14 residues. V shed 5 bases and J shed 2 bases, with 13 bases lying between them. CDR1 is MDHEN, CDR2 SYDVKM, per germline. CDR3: CASSKLDRPYEQYF. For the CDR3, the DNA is TGTGCCAGCAGTAAACTAGACCGCCCCTACGAGCAGTACTTC.

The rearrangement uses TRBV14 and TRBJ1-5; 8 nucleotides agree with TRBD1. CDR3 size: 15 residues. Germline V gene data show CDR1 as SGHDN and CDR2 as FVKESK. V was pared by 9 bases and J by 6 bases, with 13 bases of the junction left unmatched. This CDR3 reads CASNLDRDYSQPQHF. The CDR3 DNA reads TGTGCCAGTAACTTGGACAGGGATTATAGTCAGCCCCAGCATTTT.

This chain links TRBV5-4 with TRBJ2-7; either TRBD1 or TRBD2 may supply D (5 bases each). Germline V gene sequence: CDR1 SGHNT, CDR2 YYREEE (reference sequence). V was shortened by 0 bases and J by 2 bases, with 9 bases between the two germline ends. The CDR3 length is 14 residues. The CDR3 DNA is TGTGCCAGCAGCTTGGCCAGGGAGCCCTACGAGCAGTACTTC. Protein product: CASSLAREPYEQYF.

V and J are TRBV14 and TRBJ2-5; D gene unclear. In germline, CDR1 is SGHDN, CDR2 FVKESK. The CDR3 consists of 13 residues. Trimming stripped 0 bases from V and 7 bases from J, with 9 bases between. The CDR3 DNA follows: TGTGCCAGCAGCCAAGATCCGGGTGGGACCCAGTACTTC. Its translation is CASSQDPGGTQYF.

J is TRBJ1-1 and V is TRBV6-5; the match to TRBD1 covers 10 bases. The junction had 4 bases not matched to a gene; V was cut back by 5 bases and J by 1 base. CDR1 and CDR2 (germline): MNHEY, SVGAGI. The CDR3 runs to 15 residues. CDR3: CASSPRDRGNTEAFF. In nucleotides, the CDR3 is TGTGCCAGCAGTCCCCGGGACAGGGGGAACACTGAAGCTTTCTTT.

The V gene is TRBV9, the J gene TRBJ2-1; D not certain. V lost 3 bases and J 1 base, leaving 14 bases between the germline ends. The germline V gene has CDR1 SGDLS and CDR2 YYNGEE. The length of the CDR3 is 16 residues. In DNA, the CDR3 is TGTGCCAGCAGCGGGCAGCTCGACTGGTCCTACAATGAGCAGTTCTTC. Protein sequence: CASSGQLDWSYNEQFF.